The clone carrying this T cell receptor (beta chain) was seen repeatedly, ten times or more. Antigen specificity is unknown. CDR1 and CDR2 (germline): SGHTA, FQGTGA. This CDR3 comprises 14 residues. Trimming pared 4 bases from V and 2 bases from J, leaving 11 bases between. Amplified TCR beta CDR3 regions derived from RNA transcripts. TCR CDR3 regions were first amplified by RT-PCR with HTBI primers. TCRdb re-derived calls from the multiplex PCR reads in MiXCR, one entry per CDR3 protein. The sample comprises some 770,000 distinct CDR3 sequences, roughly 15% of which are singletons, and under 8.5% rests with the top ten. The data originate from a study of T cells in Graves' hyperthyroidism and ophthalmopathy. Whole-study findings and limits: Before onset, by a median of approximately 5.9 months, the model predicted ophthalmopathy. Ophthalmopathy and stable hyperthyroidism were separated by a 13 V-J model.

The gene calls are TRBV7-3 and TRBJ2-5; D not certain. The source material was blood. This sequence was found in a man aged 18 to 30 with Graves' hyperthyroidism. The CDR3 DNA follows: TGTGCCAGCAGCTCTTCAGGAGCACAAGAGACCCAGTACTTC. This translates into CASSSSGAQETQYF.